This paragraph covers one T cell receptor beta chain sequence. The CDR3 loop spans 14 amino acids. J was trimmed by 4 bases and V by 3 bases; bases with no gene match: 4. The germline V gene has CDR1 LNHDA and CDR2 SQIVND (reference sequence). Per the authors' pipeline: Estimated nucleated cell counts came from reference gene primer amplification. The protocol was immunoSEQ multiplex PCR, while the TCRdb copy is restricted to in-frame clones and leaves out a portion. The V and J calls and clone size come from that table; D and trimming were worked out from the DNA. The sample shows 50,000 to 65,000 clones, approximately 82% of them seen only once. The data were obtained in a study of blood T cell repertoires in COVID-19. The wider study: PBMCs, B-cell-depleted T cells, or T cells were the source of the cDNA or gDNA that made up the material.

This chain connects TRBV19 to TRBJ1-1, with 8 bases aligning to TRBD1. This TCR was sampled from a human donor in a cohort sampled during active COVID-19. The sample taken for sequencing was peripheral blood. Here the CDR3 reads CASSIRTGGTEAFF. The CDR3 DNA reads TGTGCCAGTAGTATTCGAACAGGGGGCACTGAAGCTTTCTTT.